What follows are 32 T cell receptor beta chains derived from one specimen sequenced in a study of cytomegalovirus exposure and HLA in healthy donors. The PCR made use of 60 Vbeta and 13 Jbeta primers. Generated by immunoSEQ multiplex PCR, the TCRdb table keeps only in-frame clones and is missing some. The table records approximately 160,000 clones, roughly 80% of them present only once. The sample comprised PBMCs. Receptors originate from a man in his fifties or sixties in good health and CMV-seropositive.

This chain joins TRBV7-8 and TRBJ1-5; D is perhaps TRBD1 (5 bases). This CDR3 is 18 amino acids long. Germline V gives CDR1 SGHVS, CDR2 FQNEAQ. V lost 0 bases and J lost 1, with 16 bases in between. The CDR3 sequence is CASSLAIQGARSNQPQHF. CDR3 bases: TGTGCCAGCAGCTTAGCGATTCAAGGGGCGCGGAGCAATCAGCCCCAGCATTTT.

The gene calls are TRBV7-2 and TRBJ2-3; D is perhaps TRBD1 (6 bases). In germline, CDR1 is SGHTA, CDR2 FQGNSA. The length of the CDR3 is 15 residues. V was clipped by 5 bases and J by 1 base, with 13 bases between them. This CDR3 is CASSLQTGRTDTQYF. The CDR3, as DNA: TGTGCCAGCAGCCTGCAGACAGGACGCACAGATACGCAGTATTTT.

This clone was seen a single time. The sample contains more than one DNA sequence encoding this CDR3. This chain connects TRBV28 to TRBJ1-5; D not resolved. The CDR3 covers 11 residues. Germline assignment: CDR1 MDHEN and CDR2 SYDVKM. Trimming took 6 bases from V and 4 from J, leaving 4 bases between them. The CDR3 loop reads CASSGNQPQHF. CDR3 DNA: TGTGCCAGCAGCGGGAATCAGCCCCAGCATTTT.

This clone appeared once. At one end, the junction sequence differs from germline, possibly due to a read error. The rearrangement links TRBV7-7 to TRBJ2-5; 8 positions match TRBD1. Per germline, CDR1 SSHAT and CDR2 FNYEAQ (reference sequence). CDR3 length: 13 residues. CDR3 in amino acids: CASSSDRGETQYF. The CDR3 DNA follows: TGTGCTAGCAGCTCAGACAGGGGAGAGACCCAGTACTTC.

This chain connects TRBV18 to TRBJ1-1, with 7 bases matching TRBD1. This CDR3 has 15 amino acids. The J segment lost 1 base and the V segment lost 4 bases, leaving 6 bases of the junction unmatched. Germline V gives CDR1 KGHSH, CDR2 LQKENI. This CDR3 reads CASSRRQGPNTEAFF. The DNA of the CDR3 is TGTGCCAGCTCACGGCGACAGGGCCCGAACACTGAAGCTTTCTTT.

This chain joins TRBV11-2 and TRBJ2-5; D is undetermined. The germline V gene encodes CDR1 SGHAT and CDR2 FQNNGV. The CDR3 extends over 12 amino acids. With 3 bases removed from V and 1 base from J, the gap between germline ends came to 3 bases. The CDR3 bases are TGTGCCAGCAGCTTCGTCCAAGAGACCCAGTACTTC. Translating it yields CASSFVQETQYF. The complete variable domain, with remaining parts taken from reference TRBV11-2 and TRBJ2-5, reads EAGVAQSPRYKIIEKRQSVAFWCNPISGHATLYWYQQILGQGPKLLIQFQNNGVVDDSQLPKDRFSAERLKGVDSTLKIQPAKLEDSAVYLCASSFVQETQYFGPGTRLLVL.

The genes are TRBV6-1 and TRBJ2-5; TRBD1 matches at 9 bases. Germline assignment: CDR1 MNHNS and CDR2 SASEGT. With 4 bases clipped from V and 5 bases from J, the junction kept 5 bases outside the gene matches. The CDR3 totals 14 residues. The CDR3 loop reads CASSATGGGETQYF. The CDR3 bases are TGTGCCAGCAGTGCAACAGGGGGCGGGGAGACCCAGTACTTC.

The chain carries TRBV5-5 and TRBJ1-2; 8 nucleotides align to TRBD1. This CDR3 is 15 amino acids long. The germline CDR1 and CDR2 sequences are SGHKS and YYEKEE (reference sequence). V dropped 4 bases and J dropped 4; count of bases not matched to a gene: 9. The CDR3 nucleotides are TGTGCCAGCAGCCCCCCCAGGGGGCTAGGCTATGGCTACACCTTC. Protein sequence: CASSPPRGLGYGYTF.

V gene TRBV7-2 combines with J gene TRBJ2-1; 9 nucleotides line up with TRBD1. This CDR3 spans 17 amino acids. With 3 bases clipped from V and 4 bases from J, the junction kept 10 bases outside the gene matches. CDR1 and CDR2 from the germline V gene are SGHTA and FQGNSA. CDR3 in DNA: TGTGCCAGCAGCTTTCGGGGACAGGGAACCCCTTACAATGAGCAGTTCTTC. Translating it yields CASSFRGQGTPYNEQFF.

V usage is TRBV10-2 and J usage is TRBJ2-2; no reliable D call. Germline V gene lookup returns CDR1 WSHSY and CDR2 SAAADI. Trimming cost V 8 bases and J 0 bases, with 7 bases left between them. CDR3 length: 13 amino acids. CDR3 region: CASGLPNTGELFF. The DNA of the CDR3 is TGCGCCAGCGGGCTGCCGAACACCGGGGAGCTGTTTTTT.

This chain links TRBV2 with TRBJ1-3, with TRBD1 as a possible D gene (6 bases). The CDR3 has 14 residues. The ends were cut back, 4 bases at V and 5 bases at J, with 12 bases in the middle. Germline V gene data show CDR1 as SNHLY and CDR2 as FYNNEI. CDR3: CASSVGGARNTIYF. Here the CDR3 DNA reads TGTGCCAGCAGTGTTGGGGGGGCCAGAAACACCATATATTTT.

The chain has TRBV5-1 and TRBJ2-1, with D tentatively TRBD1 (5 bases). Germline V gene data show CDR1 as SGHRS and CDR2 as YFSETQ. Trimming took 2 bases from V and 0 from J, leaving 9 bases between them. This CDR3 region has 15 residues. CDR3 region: CASSFQGSSYNEQFF. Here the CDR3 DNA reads TGCGCCAGCAGCTTTCAGGGAAGCTCCTACAATGAGCAGTTCTTC.

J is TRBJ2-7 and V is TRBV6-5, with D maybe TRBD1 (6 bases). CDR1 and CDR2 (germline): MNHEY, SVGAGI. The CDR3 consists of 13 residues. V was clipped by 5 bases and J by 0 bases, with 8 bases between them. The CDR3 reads CASSNRVSYEQYF. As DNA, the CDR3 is TGTGCCAGCAGTAACAGGGTCTCCTACGAGCAGTACTTC.

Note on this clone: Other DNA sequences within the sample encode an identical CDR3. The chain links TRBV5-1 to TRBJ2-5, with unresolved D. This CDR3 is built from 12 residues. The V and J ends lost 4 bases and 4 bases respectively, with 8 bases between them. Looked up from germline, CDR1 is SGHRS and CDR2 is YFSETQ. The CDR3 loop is CASSPPGETQYF. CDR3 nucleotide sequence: TGCGCCAGCAGCCCCCCCGGAGAGACCCAGTACTTC.

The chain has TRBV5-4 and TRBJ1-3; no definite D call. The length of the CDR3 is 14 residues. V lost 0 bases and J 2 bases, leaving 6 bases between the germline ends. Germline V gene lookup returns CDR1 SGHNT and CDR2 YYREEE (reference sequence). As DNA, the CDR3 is TGTGCCAGCAGCTTGGCTACGGCTGGAAACACCATATATTTT. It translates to CASSLATAGNTIYF.

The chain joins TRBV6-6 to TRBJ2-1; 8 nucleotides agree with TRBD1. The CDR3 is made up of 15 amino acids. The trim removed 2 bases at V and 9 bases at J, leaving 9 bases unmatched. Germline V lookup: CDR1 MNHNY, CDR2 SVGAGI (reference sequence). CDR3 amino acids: CASSYPGTGYTEQFF. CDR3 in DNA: TGTGCCAGCAGTTACCCCGGGACAGGATATACTGAGCAGTTCTTC.

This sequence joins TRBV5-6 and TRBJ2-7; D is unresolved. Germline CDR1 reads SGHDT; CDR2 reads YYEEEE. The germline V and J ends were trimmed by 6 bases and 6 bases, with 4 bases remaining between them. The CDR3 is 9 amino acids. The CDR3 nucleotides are TGTGCCAGCACGTGCGAGCAGTACTTC. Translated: CASTCEQYF.

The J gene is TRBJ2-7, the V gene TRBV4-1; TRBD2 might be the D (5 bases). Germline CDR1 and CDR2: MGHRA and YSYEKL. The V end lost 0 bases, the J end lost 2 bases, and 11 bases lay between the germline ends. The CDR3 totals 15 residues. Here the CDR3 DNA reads TGCGCCAGCAGCCAAGATACCCGGGAAGCCTACGAGCAGTACTTC. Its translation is CASSQDTREAYEQYF.

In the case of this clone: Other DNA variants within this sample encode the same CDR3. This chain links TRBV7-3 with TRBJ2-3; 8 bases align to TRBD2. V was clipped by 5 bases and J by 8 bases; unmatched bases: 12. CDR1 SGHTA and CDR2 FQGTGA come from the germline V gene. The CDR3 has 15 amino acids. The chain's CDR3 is CASSPRLAGHRTQYF. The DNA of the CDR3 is TGTGCCAGCAGCCCTCGGCTAGCGGGCCACCGTACGCAGTATTTT. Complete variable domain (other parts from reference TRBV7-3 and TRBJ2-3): GAGVSQTPSNKVTEKGKYVELRCDPISGHTALYWYRQSLGQGPEFLIYFQGTGAADDSGLPNDRFFAVRPEGSVSTLKIQRTERGDSAVYLCASSPRLAGHRTQYFGPGTRLTVL.

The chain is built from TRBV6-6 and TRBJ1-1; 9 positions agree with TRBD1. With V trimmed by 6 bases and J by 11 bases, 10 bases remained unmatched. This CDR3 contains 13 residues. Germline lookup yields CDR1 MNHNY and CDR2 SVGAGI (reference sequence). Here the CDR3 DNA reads TGTGCCAGCAGGCGTGGACAGGGGACGAAGGCTTTCTTT. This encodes CASRRGQGTKAFF.

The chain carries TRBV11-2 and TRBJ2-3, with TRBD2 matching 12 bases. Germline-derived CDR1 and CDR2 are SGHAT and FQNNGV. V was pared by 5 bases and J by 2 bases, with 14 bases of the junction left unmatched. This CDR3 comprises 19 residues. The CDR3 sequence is CASSPDTGTSGPVTDTQYF. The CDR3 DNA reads TGTGCCAGCAGCCCGGATACCGGGACTAGCGGGCCAGTCACAGATACGCAGTATTTT.

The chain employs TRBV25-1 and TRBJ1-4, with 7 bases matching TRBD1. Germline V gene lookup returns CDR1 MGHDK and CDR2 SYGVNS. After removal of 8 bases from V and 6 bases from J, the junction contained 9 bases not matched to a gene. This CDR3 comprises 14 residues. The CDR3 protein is CASRRGQGDEKLFF. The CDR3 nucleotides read TGTGCCAGCCGCCGGGGGCAGGGGGATGAAAAACTGTTTTTT. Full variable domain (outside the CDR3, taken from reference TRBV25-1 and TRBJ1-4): EADIYQTPRYLVIGTGKKITLECSQTMGHDKMYWYQQDPGMELHLIHYSYGVNSTEKGDLSSESTVSRIRTEHFPLTLESARPSHTSQYLCASRRGQGDEKLFFGSGTQLSVL.

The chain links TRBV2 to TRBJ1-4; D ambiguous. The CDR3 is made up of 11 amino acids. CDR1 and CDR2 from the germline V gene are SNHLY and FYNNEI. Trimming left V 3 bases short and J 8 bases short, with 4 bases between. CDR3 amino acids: CASSDEEKLFF. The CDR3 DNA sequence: TGTGCCAGCAGTGACGAGGAAAAACTGTTTTTT. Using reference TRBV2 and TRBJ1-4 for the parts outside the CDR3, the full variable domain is EPEVTQTPSHQVTQMGQEVILRCVPISNHLYFYWYRQILGQKVEFLVSFYNNEISEKSEIFDDQFSVERPDGSNFTLKIRSTKLEDSAMYFCASSDEEKLFFGSGTQLSVL.

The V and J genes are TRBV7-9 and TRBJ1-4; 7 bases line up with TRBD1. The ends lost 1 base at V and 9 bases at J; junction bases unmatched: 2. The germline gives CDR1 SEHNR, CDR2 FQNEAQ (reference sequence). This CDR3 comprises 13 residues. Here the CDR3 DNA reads TGTGCCAGCAGCTTAGTACAGGGGAAAAAACTGTTTTTT. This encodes CASSLVQGKKLFF.

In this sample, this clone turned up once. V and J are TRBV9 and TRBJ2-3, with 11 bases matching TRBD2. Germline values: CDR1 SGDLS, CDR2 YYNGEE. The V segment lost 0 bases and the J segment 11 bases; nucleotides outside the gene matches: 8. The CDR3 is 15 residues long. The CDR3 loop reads CASSVGVRLAGGQYF. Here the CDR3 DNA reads TGTGCCAGCAGCGTAGGCGTTAGGCTAGCGGGGGGGCAGTATTTT.

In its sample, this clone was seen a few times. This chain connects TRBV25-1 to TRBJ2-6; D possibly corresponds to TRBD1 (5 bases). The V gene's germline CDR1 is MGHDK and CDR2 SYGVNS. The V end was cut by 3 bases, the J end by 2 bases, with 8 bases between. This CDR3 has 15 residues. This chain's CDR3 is CASSDYRTGANVLTF. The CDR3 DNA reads TGTGCCAGCAGTGACTACAGGACTGGGGCCAACGTCCTGACTTTC.

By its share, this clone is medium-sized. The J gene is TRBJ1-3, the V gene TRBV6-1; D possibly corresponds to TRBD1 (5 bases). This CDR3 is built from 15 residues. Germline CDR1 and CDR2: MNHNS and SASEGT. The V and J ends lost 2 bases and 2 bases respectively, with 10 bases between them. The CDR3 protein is CASSERQGPGNTIYF. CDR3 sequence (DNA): TGTGCCAGCAGTGAACGGCAGGGCCCTGGAAACACCATATATTTT.

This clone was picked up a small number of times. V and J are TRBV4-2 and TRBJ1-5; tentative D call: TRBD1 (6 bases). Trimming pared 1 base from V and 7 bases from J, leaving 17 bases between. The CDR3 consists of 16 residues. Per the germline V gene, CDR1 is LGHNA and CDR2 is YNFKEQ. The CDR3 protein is CASSQGPGTRSQPQHF. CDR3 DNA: TGTGCCAGCAGCCAAGGGCCCGGGACAAGATCCCAGCCCCAGCATTTT.

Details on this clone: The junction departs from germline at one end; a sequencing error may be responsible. The CDR3 loop reads CASSVGVGGLEPQYF. The CDR3 DNA reads as TGTGCCAGCAGCGTAGGAGTAGGGGGACTAGAGCCCCAGTACTTC. The chain links TRBV9 to TRBJ2-5; TRBD2 agrees at 8 bases. Germline V gives CDR1 SGDLS, CDR2 YYNGEE. The CDR3 runs to 15 residues.

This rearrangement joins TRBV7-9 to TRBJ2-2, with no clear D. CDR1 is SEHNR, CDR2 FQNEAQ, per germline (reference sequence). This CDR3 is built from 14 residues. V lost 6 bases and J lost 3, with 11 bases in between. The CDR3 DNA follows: TGTGCCAGCAGACTCGTAGCCTACACCGGGGAGCTGTTTTTT. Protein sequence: CASRLVAYTGELFF.

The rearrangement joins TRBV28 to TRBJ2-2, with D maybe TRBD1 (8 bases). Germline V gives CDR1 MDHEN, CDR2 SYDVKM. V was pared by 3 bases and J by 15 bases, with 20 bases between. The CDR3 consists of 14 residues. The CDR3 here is CASSFPHGQGGVFF. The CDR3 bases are TGTGCCAGCAGTTTTCCCCACGGACAGGGAGGGGTGTTTTTT.

The CDR3 spells CASSLLSREETQYF. CDR3 in DNA: TGTGCCAGCAGCTTATTATCCAGGGAAGAGACCCAGTACTTC. The V and J genes are TRBV11-1 and TRBJ2-5; D might be TRBD1 (5 bases). The CDR3 is 14 residues long. V lost 2 bases and J lost 3, with 10 bases in between. Germline values: CDR1 SGHAT, CDR2 FQDESV (reference sequence).